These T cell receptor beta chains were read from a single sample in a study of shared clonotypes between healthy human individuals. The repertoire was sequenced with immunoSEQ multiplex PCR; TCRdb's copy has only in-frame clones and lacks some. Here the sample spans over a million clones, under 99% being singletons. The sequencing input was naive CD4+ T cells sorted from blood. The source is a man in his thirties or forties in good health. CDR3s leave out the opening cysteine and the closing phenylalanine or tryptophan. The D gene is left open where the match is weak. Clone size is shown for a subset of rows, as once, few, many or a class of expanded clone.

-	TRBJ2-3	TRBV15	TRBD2	ATSTDLAASTDTQY
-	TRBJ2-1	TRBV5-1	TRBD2	ASSIDLAGVYNEQF
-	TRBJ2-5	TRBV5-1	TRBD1	ASSLLRDSKETQY
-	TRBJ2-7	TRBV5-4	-	ASSSEYEQY
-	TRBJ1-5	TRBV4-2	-	ASSQVSQANQPQH
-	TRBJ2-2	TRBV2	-	ASSVWTVHTGELF
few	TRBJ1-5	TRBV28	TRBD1	ASFLRQGGQPQH
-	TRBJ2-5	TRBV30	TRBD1	AWSVPYRGRLETQY
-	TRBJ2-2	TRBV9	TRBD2	ASSFTSENTGELF
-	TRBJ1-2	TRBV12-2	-	ASRLPDRKLSNYGYT
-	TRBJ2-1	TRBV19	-	ASSRTASFYEQF
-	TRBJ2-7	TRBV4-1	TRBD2	ASSHNLGTSGVSAYEQY
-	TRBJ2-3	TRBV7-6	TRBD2	ASSLATSGSTDTQY
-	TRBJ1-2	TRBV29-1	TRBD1	SVDRADYGYT
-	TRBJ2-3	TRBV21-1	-	ASSGKGLAGGPVKADTQY
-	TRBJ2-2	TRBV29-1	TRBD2	SALTSGRLFVGELF
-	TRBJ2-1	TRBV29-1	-	SVVLRGPYNEQF
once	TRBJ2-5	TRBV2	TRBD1	ASSYGMTRRQGALETQY
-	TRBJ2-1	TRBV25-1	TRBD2	ASSDFLAGSNEQF
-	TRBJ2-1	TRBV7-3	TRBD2	ASSSGLAGVDEQF
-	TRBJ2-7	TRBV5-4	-	ASSWGGEMVYEQY
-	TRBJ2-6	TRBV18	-	ASAASGGSGANVLT
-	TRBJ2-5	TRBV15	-	ATSRAPEETQY
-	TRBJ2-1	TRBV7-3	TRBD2	ASSQGGLAGNEQF
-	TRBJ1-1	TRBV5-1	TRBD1	ASTLWGTGTGSTEAF
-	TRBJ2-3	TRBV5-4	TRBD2	ASSPRAGVVDTQY
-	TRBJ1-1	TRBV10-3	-	AISALPGDTEAF
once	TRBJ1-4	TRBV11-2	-	ASSPVLAEKLF
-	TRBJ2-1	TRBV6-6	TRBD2	ASSYRSGGGNEQF
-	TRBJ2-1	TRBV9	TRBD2	ASSVGTSGRGEQF
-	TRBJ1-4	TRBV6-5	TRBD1	ASSWGTDNEKLF
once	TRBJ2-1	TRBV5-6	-	ASSSMGGNNEQF
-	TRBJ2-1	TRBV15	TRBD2	ATTLSLAGYNEQF
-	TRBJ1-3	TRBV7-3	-	ASSSGPGNTIY
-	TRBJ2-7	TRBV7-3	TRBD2	ASSLAGTSGYEQY
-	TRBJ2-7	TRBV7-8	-	ASSVPGSPYEQY
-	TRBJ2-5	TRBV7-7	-	ASSFSGAETQY
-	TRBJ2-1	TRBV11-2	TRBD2	ASSKLAGVGNYNEQF
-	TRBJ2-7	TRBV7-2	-	ASSSPGPTREQY
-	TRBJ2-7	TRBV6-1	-	ASSPGLYSYEQY
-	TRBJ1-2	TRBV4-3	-	ASSQDWGEGGYT
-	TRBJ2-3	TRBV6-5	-	ASSSLWGSDTDTQY
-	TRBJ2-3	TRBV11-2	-	ASSKITGFRLDTQY
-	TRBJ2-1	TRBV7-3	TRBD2	ASSSLAGSSYNEQF
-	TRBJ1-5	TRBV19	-	ASSSTVLSNQPQH
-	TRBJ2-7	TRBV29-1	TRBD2	SVGTSGSSYEQY
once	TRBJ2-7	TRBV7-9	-	ASSPSRGTYYEQY
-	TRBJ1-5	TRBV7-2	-	ASSLLPPGGNQPQH